These 25 T cell receptor beta chains share one sample of origin, sequenced in a study of blood T cell repertoires in COVID-19. Method: immunoSEQ multiplex PCR; TCRdb's copy keeps in-frame clones and lacks some. In the table there are fewer than 350,000 clones, about 90% of which are singletons. Material for sequencing was peripheral blood. Receptor source: a woman in her 30s who had recovered from COVID-19.

J is TRBJ1-5 and V is TRBV15, with D maybe TRBD1 (6 bases). V was trimmed by 1 base and J by 2 bases, leaving 15 bases between them. CDR1 is LNHNV, CDR2 YYDKDF, per germline (reference sequence). The CDR3 covers 17 residues. DNA for the CDR3: TGTGCCACCAGCAGAGGACATCTCCCAGGGGGCAATCAGCCCCAGCATTTT. It specifies CATSRGHLPGGNQPQHF.

This sequence joins TRBV5-6 and TRBJ1-2; 8 nucleotides match TRBD1. Trimming cost V 4 bases and J 4 bases; bases outside gene matches: 9. The CDR3 loop spans 15 amino acids. CDR1 SGHDT and CDR2 YYEEEE come from the germline V gene. The DNA for the CDR3 is TGTGCCAGCAGCCCCCAGGGGGCTGGGGGCTATGGCTACACCTTC. This gives the protein CASSPQGAGGYGYTF. The full variable domain, its missing parts supplied by reference TRBV5-6 and TRBJ1-2, is DAGVTQSPTHLIKTRGQQVTLRCSPKSGHDTVSWYQQALGQGPQFIFQYYEEEERQRGNFPDRFSGHQFPNYSSELNVNALLLGDSALYLCASSPQGAGGYGYTFGSGTRLTVV.

The chain recombines TRBV6-2 or TRBV6-3 with TRBJ2-7, with 11 bases lining up with TRBD1. In germline, CDR1 is MNHEY, CDR2 SVGEGT. This CDR3 spans 17 amino acids. The V segment lost 1 base and the J segment 1 base; nucleotides outside the gene matches: 6. The CDR3 coding sequence is TGTGCCAGCAGTTACTGGGTTGGACAGGGGGCATCCTACGAGCAGTACTTC. Amino acids: CASSYWVGQGASYEQYF.

The chain has TRBV11-2 and TRBJ1-1; 7 bases are a match to TRBD1. CDR3 length: 14 amino acids. V lost 5 bases to trimming and J lost 6 bases; unmatched junction nucleotides: 9. Germline V gene sequence: CDR1 SGHAT, CDR2 FQNNGV. CDR3 protein: CASSRDRRISEAFF. Written as DNA, the CDR3 is TGTGCCAGCAGCCGGGACAGAAGGATATCTGAAGCTTTCTTT. The full variable domain, completed using reference TRBV11-2 and TRBJ1-1, is EAGVAQSPRYKIIEKRQSVAFWCNPISGHATLYWYQQILGQGPKLLIQFQNNGVVDDSQLPKDRFSAERLKGVDSTLKIQPAKLEDSAVYLCASSRDRRISEAFFGQGTRLTVV.

V gene TRBV5-1 combines with J gene TRBJ2-7, with 10 positions matching TRBD1. This CDR3 region has 14 residues. Germline V gene data show CDR1 as SGHRS and CDR2 as YFSETQ. With 3 bases clipped from V and 3 bases from J, the junction kept 3 bases outside the gene matches. CDR3: CASSYRTGGYEQYF. The CDR3 DNA reads TGCGCCAGCAGCTATAGGACAGGGGGCTACGAGCAGTACTTC.

This clone occurred once. This chain links TRBV5-1 with TRBJ1-1; no reliable D call. Trimming removed 7 bases at V and 1 base at J, with 11 bases between. In germline, CDR1 is SGHRS, CDR2 YFSETQ. The CDR3 totals 13 residues. CDR3 residues: CASSEGGNTEAFF. As DNA, the CDR3 is TGCGCCAGCTCCGAGGGTGGGAACACTGAAGCTTTCTTT. Full variable domain (remainder filled in from reference TRBV5-1 and TRBJ1-1): KAGVTQTPRYLIKTRGQQVTLSCSPISGHRSVSWYQQTPGQGLQFLFEYFSETQRNKGNFPGRFSGRQFSNSRSEMNVSTLELGDSALYLCASSEGGNTEAFFGQGTRLTVV.

The sample holds one count of this clone. This sequence joins TRBV7-2 and TRBJ2-1; a weak D match, TRBD2 (5 bases). The CDR3 is made up of 14 amino acids. V shed 0 bases and J shed 6 bases, with 9 bases lying between them. The germline V gene encodes CDR1 SGHTA and CDR2 FQGNSA. Here the CDR3 reads CASSLAGVSNEQFF. The DNA of the CDR3 is TGTGCCAGCAGCTTAGCGGGAGTTAGCAATGAGCAGTTCTTC.

The CDR3 nucleotides read TGTGCCAGTAGTATACCCCCGACAGGATCGGTTGGCTACACCTTC. As protein: CASSIPPTGSVGYTF. V gene TRBV19 combines with J gene TRBJ1-2, with a possible D match to TRBD1 (6 bases). The CDR3 covers 15 residues. The V gene lost 2 bases and the J gene lost 7 bases, with 17 bases spanning the gap. Germline lookup yields CDR1 LNHDA and CDR2 SQIVND (reference sequence).

This chain uses TRBV1 with TRBJ2-5; TRBD2 is the table's D call and was not checked against the DNA. TRBV1 constitutes a pseudogene. The CDR3 runs to 16 residues. CDR3 protein: CTSPTRLAGGPGTQYF. CDR3 nucleotide sequence: TGCACCAGCCCGACTAGACTAGCGGGGGGGCCAGGGACCCAGTACTTC.

This chain uses TRBV7-9 with TRBJ2-7, with D perhaps TRBD1 (6 bases). The CDR3 totals 15 residues. CDR1 and CDR2 (germline): SEHNR, FQNEAQ (reference sequence). V lost 0 bases and J 2 bases, leaving 11 bases between the germline ends. As DNA, the CDR3 is TGTGCCAGCAGCTTAGCCAGGGGTCGTACCTACGAGCAGTACTTC. The encoded protein is CASSLARGRTYEQYF.

This chain uses TRBV7-2 with TRBJ2-1, with 14 nucleotides matching TRBD2. Trimming removed 5 bases from V and 7 bases from J; junction bases left unmatched: 4. Per germline, CDR1 SGHTA and CDR2 FQGNSA. The CDR3 has 15 residues. CDR3 bases: TGTGCCAGCAGCCCCCGACTAGCGGGAGGGAATGAGCAGTTCTTC. It specifies CASSPRLAGGNEQFF.

This rearrangement joins TRBV5-1 to TRBJ1-2; no definite D call. The germline V gene encodes CDR1 SGHRS and CDR2 YFSETQ. The CDR3 is 15 amino acids. V lost 6 bases to trimming and J lost 0 bases, with 15 bases between them. CDR3 in amino acids: CASKREVDSNYGYTF. As DNA, the CDR3 is TGCGCCAGCAAACGCGAGGTGGATTCTAACTATGGCTACACCTTC.

The chain links TRBV19 to TRBJ1-4; D might be TRBD1 (6 bases). Germline assignment: CDR1 LNHDA and CDR2 SQIVND (reference sequence). Trimming took off 5 bases at V and 8 bases at J, with 12 bases between the two ends. CDR3 size: 13 residues. This chain's CDR3 is CASSPQGGEKLFF. In DNA form, the CDR3 reads TGTGCCAGTAGTCCACAGGGTGGCGAAAAACTGTTTTTT.

The V and J genes are TRBV19 and TRBJ2-7; possible D gene TRBD1, 5 bases. The germline V gene encodes CDR1 LNHDA and CDR2 SQIVND (reference sequence). The V end lost 4 bases, the J end lost 0 bases, and 10 bases lay between the germline ends. The CDR3 consists of 14 residues. CDR3 region: CASSRTGASYEQYF. The CDR3 DNA sequence: TGTGCCAGTAGTAGAACAGGTGCCTCCTACGAGCAGTACTTC. Full variable domain (missing parts from reference TRBV19 and TRBJ2-7): DGGITQSPKYLFRKEGQNVTLSCEQNLNHDAMYWYRQDPGQGLRLIYYSQIVNDFQKGDIAEGYSVSREKKESFPLTVTSAQKNPTAFYLCASSRTGASYEQYFGPGTRLTVT.

The genes are TRBV5-6 and TRBJ2-7, with 8 nucleotides matching TRBD2. Germline values: CDR1 SGHDT, CDR2 YYEEEE. This CDR3 region has 15 residues. With V trimmed by 0 bases and J by 3 bases, 5 bases remained unmatched. CDR3 sequence (DNA): TGTGCCAGCAGCTTGGGAGCGGGGGCCAACTACGAGCAGTACTTC. Residues: CASSLGAGANYEQYF.

The rearrangement links TRBV5-5 to TRBJ1-2; tentatively, D is TRBD1 (5 bases). Deletions cut 0 bases from V and 4 bases from J, with 13 bases between. The CDR3 contains 15 residues. From germline, CDR1 is SGHKS and CDR2 YYEKEE (reference sequence). CDR3: CASSLEQGDVYGYTF. As DNA, the CDR3 is TGTGCCAGCAGCTTGGAGCAGGGTGACGTCTATGGCTACACCTTC.

This clone was found once. The chain employs TRBV7-2 and TRBJ2-2, with TRBD1 matching 10 bases. Trimming removed 5 bases from V and 2 bases from J; junction bases left unmatched: 5. Germline V lookup: CDR1 SGHTA, CDR2 FQGNSA. This CDR3 is built from 16 residues. CDR3 sequence: CASSRRTGGNTGELFF. CDR3 DNA sequence: TGTGCCAGCAGCCGCCGGACAGGGGGAAACACCGGGGAGCTGTTTTTT.

The V and J genes are TRBV19 and TRBJ2-5; 8 bases are a match to TRBD2. The V gene end was trimmed by 3 bases and the J gene end by 5 bases; junction bases not matched to a gene: 8. CDR3 length equals 15 residues. From germline, CDR1 is LNHDA and CDR2 SQIVND (reference sequence). CDR3 nucleotide sequence: TGTGCCAGTAGTATTGTGGGACTAGTAGGGGAGACCCAGTACTTC. Amino acid sequence: CASSIVGLVGETQYF. The variable domain in full, with the rest retrieved from reference TRBV19 and TRBJ2-5, is DGGITQSPKYLFRKEGQNVTLSCEQNLNHDAMYWYRQDPGQGLRLIYYSQIVNDFQKGDIAEGYSVSREKKESFPLTVTSAQKNPTAFYLCASSIVGLVGETQYFGPGTRLLVL.

This rearrangement joins TRBV5-1 to TRBJ2-2, with 9 bases aligning to TRBD2. The CDR3 contains 17 residues. CDR1 and CDR2 (germline): SGHRS, YFSETQ. The J segment lost 4 bases and the V segment lost 0 bases, leaving 7 bases of the junction unmatched. The DNA of the CDR3 is TGCGCCAGCAGCTTGGGTAGCGGGAGATTAGGCACCGGGGAGCTGTTTTTT. This sequence encodes CASSLGSGRLGTGELFF.

The rearrangement joins TRBV5-1 to TRBJ1-3, with a tentative D call TRBD1 (5 bases). Trimming removed 3 bases from V and 2 bases from J, with 15 bases in between. The CDR3 has 16 residues. Germline-derived CDR1 and CDR2 are SGHRS and YFSETQ. CDR3 DNA sequence: TGCGCCAGCAGCTCGTGGTACGGGGGAACTGGAAACACCATATATTTT. It is translated as CASSSWYGGTGNTIYF.

The chain joins TRBV6-2 or TRBV6-3 to TRBJ1-5; possibly TRBD1 for D (6 bases). V was pared by 0 bases and J by 5 bases, with 11 bases between. CDR1 and CDR2 (germline): MNHEY, SVGEGT. The CDR3 runs to 15 residues. CDR3 in DNA: TGTGCCAGCAGTTACTCGAACAGGGTCGATCAGCCCCAGCATTTT. Its translation is CASSYSNRVDQPQHF.

The chain joins TRBV19 to TRBJ1-5; D uncertain. Germline values: CDR1 LNHDA, CDR2 SQIVND (reference sequence). There are 16 residues in the CDR3. V lost 2 bases, J lost 1 base, and 12 bases lay in between. CDR3 DNA sequence: TGTGCCAGTAGTATATTTTCAGGAATCAGCAATCAGCCCCAGCATTTT. It codes for CASSIFSGISNQPQHF. The variable domain in full, with the rest retrieved from reference TRBV19 and TRBJ1-5, is DGGITQSPKYLFRKEGQNVTLSCEQNLNHDAMYWYRQDPGQGLRLIYYSQIVNDFQKGDIAEGYSVSREKKESFPLTVTSAQKNPTAFYLCASSIFSGISNQPQHFGDGTRLSIL.

V and J are TRBV7-2 and TRBJ1-4, with D possibly TRBD1 on 5 matching bases. This CDR3 is built from 15 residues. In germline, CDR1 is SGHTA, CDR2 FQGNSA. Trimming pared 5 bases from V and 7 bases from J, leaving 17 bases between. For the CDR3, the DNA is TGTGCCAGCAGCCCTCGGGGGTTACATGGTGAAAAACTGTTTTTT. This sequence encodes CASSPRGLHGEKLFF.

This chain links TRBV7-2 with TRBJ2-5, with TRBD2 matching over 13 bases. The CDR3 consists of 15 residues. CDR1 is SGHTA, CDR2 FQGNSA, per germline. The junction had 4 bases not matched to a gene; V was cut back by 5 bases and J by 4 bases. DNA of the CDR3: TGTGCCAGCAGCGGGGGGACTAGCGGGGCAGAGACCCAGTACTTC. As protein: CASSGGTSGAETQYF.

This clone was observed a handful of times. The chain combines TRBV5-4 with TRBJ1-1; D is unresolved. CDR3 size: 12 residues. Germline V gives CDR1 SGHNT, CDR2 YYREEE (reference sequence). Trimming shortened V by 1 base and J by 4 bases, and 5 bases separated the two germline ends. The CDR3 loop reads CASSLLSTEAFF. The CDR3 DNA sequence: TGTGCCAGCAGCTTGTTGAGCACTGAAGCTTTCTTT.